These T cell receptor beta chains were read from a single sample in a study of control samples from healthy donors and cancer patients. Using immunoSEQ multiplex PCR, the repertoire was profiled, and TCRdb retains in-frame clones only, with some absent. The sample includes over 150,000 clones, about nine tenths of them seen just once. The specimen sequenced was blood. These receptors all come from a woman aged 40-49 years in good health. Each CDR3 is given with its conserved first and last residue. D genes are given only for firm matches. The size entry is marked missing in some rows and otherwise reads once, few, many or a size class.

J: TRBJ1-5; V: TRBV12-3/TRBV12-4; size: .; D: .; length: 13; DNA: TGTGCCAGCAGTTTTGGGACCAATCAGCCCCAGCATTTT; CDR3: CASSFGTNQPQHF
J: TRBJ1-4; V: TRBV2; size: few; D: .; length: 14; DNA: TGTGCCAGCAGGGGACGGGGGAGCTTGCAAAAACTGTTTTTT; CDR3: CASRGRGSLQKLFF
J: TRBJ1-2; V: TRBV14; size: .; D: .; length: 13; DNA: TGTGCCAGCAGCCAAGCGACAGTCCCTGGCTACACCTTC; CDR3: CASSQATVPGYTF
J: TRBJ1-4; V: TRBV4-1; size: .; D: .; length: 12; DNA: TGCGCCAGCAGCACCCACCAGGGTGGACTGTTTTTT; CDR3: CASSTHQGGLFF
J: TRBJ1-2; V: TRBV7-9; size: .; D: .; length: 13; DNA: TGTGCCAGCAGACCCACGGGGGGCTATGGCTACACCTTC; CDR3: CASRPTGGYGYTF
J: TRBJ1-2; V: TRBV3-1/TRBV3-2; size: once; D: .; length: 15; DNA: TGTGCCAGCAGCCATAGAGGGGGAGTCGACTATGGCTACACCTTC; CDR3: CASSHRGGVDYGYTF
J: TRBJ2-1; V: TRBV5-4; size: .; D: .; length: 14; DNA: TGTGCCAGCAGCTTACGGACTAAGGGAGATGAGCAGTTCTTC; CDR3: CASSLRTKGDEQFF
J: TRBJ1-3; V: TRBV9; size: .; D: .; length: 14; DNA: TGTGCCAGCAGCGTTACGACAGGAGGAAACACCATATATTTT; CDR3: CASSVTTGGNTIYF
J: TRBJ1-1; V: TRBV5-1; size: .; D: .; length: 12; DNA: TGCGCCAGCAGCTTCGGGAACACTGAAGCTTTCTTT; CDR3: CASSFGNTEAFF
J: TRBJ2-1; V: TRBV9; size: .; D: .; length: 15; DNA: TGTGCCAGCAGCGTGGTCGGGGGGCCCTACAATGAGCAGTTCTTC; CDR3: CASSVVGGPYNEQFF
J: TRBJ1-1; V: TRBV7-8; size: .; D: TRBD1; length: 15; DNA: TGTGCCAGCAGCACCGGGGACAGAACGAACACTGAAGCTTTCTTT; CDR3: CASSTGDRTNTEAFF
J: TRBJ2-5; V: TRBV6-5; size: .; D: .; length: 15; DNA: TGTGCCAGCAGGGGAAGGACAGCCCTCCAAGAGACCCAGTACTTC; CDR3: CASRGRTALQETQYF
J: TRBJ1-2; V: TRBV19; size: .; D: TRBD1; length: 13; DNA: TGTGCCAGTAGTTTCGACAGGGACAGGGACTACACCTTC; CDR3: CASSFDRDRDYTF
J: TRBJ1-1; V: TRBV19; size: .; D: TRBD1; length: 14; DNA: TGTGCCAGTAGTATGAACAGGGGGAACACTGAAGCTTTCTTT; CDR3: CASSMNRGNTEAFF
J: TRBJ2-5; V: TRBV19; size: .; D: .; length: 14; DNA: TGTGCCAGTAGTATGCGGCAGGGCCGAGAGACCCAGTACTTC; CDR3: CASSMRQGRETQYF
J: TRBJ1-1; V: TRBV15; size: .; D: .; length: 16; DNA: TGTGCCACCAGCAGGGCCCGGACAGCAAGGGACACTGAAGCTTTCTTT; CDR3: CATSRARTARDTEAFF
J: TRBJ1-1; V: TRBV2; size: .; D: .; length: 14; DNA: TGTGCCAGCAGGGTGGAAACGGGGGACACTGAAGCTTTCTTT; CDR3: CASRVETGDTEAFF
J: TRBJ2-6; V: TRBV5-1; size: once; D: TRBD1; length: 19; DNA: TGCGCCAGCAGCTTATTGCCGGCAGGGGGCATCCCTGGGGCCAACGTCCTGACTTTC; CDR3: CASSLLPAGGIPGANVLTF
J: TRBJ1-2; V: TRBV3-1/TRBV3-2; size: .; D: .; length: 15; DNA: TGTGCCAGCAGCCCCTCCCGGCAGGGTAGCTATGGCTACACCTTC; CDR3: CASSPSRQGSYGYTF
J: TRBJ2-1; V: TRBV9; size: .; D: .; length: 16; DNA: TGTGCCAGCAGCGTAGCGGGCGGGACACTTAGCAATGAGCAGTTCTTC; CDR3: CASSVAGGTLSNEQFF
J: TRBJ1-1; V: TRBV5-4; size: .; D: TRBD1; length: 14; DNA: TGTGCCAGCAGCGGACAGGGGGAGTACACTGAAGCTTTCTTT; CDR3: CASSGQGEYTEAFF
J: TRBJ2-7; V: TRBV5-5; size: .; D: .; length: 15; DNA: TGTGCCAGCAGCTTAGTCTATCCAGGGGAGTACGAGCAGTACTTC; CDR3: CASSLVYPGEYEQYF
J: TRBJ2-7; V: TRBV28; size: .; D: TRBD1; length: 12; DNA: TGTGCCAGCAGACCAGGGGGCCGAGAGCAGTACTTC; CDR3: CASRPGGREQYF
J: TRBJ1-5; V: TRBV7-2; size: .; D: .; length: 14; DNA: TGTGCCAGCAGCTTACCTGGGGGCGATCAGCCCCAGCATTTT; CDR3: CASSLPGGDQPQHF
J: TRBJ2-2; V: TRBV27; size: .; D: .; length: 11; DNA: TGTGCCAGCAGTAACACCGGGGAGCTGTTTTTT; CDR3: CASSNTGELFF
J: TRBJ1-6; V: TRBV15; size: .; D: .; length: 15; DNA: TGTGCCACCAGCAGAGATCCAACAGGTGAATCACCCCTCCACTTT; CDR3: CATSRDPTGESPLHF
J: TRBJ1-5; V: TRBV25-1; size: .; D: .; length: 13; DNA: TGTGCCAGCAGTGCAAATACAGGGCAGCCCCAGCATTTT; CDR3: CASSANTGQPQHF
J: TRBJ2-3; V: TRBV6-2/TRBV6-3; size: once; D: .; length: 14; DNA: TGTGCCAGCAGTTACTTCGGGGGTGAAGATACGCAGTATTTT; CDR3: CASSYFGGEDTQYF
J: TRBJ2-7; V: TRBV5-6; size: few; D: .; length: 13; DNA: TGTGCCAGCAGCAAGGGACTCATATTCGAGCAGTACTTC; CDR3: CASSKGLIFEQYF
J: TRBJ1-1; V: TRBV12-2; size: .; D: .; length: 18; DNA: TGTGCAAGTCGCTTTGGATGGGTTGGGGTGCACTTGAACACTGAAGCTTTCTTT; CDR3: CASRFGWVGVHLNTEAFF
J: TRBJ1-2; V: TRBV6-5; size: .; D: .; length: 13; DNA: TGTGCCAGCAGCCCGTCACAGATCTATGGCTACACCTTC; CDR3: CASSPSQIYGYTF
J: TRBJ1-6; V: TRBV3-1/TRBV3-2; size: .; D: .; length: 16; DNA: TGTGCCAGCAGCCAAGTTGGACAGAAACATAATTCACCCCTCCACTTT; CDR3: CASSQVGQKHNSPLHF
J: TRBJ2-7; V: TRBV27; size: .; D: TRBD1; length: 14; DNA: TGTGCCAGCAGCAGACAGGGCGGGTCGGGCGAGCAGTACTTC; CDR3: CASSRQGGSGEQYF
J: TRBJ2-7; V: TRBV10-1; size: .; D: TRBD2; length: 15; DNA: TGCGCCAGCAGTGAGTCAGCTAGCGGTCTTTACGAGCAGTACTTC; CDR3: CASSESASGLYEQYF
J: TRBJ2-7; V: TRBV6-5; size: .; D: TRBD2; length: 16; DNA: TGTGCCAGCAGTTACTCGCGGGGGAGTGTTGCGTACGAGCAGTACTTC; CDR3: CASSYSRGSVAYEQYF
J: TRBJ1-2; V: TRBV7-8; size: once; D: TRBD1; length: 14; DNA: TGTGCCAGCAGACCAGGGACAGGGGTTGTAGGCTACACCTTC; CDR3: CASRPGTGVVGYTF
J: TRBJ1-2; V: TRBV18; size: .; D: TRBD1; length: 13; DNA: TGTGCCAGCTCACCTCGGGACAGATATGGCTACACCTTC; CDR3: CASSPRDRYGYTF
J: TRBJ2-2; V: TRBV7-6; size: .; D: TRBD2; length: 15; DNA: TGTGCCAGCAGCGCAACTAGCGGGGCGGGCGGGGAGCTGTTTTTT; CDR3: CASSATSGAGGELFF
J: TRBJ2-2; V: TRBV18; size: .; D: .; length: 16; DNA: TGTGCCAGCTCACCCCGTGGGGGCGCGAACACCGGGGAGCTGTTTTTT; CDR3: CASSPRGGANTGELFF
J: TRBJ1-3; V: TRBV19; size: .; D: .; length: 12; DNA: TGTGCCAGCCGCTCTTCTGGAAACACCATATATTTT; CDR3: CASRSSGNTIYF
J: TRBJ2-1; V: TRBV19; size: .; D: .; length: 15; DNA: TGTGCCGCCTCCATTGCGGACGAGCCTTACAATGAGCAGTTCTTC; CDR3: CAASIADEPYNEQFF
J: TRBJ2-7; V: TRBV29-1; size: .; D: .; length: 13; DNA: TGCAGCGTAGGGCGATCTGGGCCTGACGAGCAGTACTTC; CDR3: CSVGRSGPDEQYF
J: TRBJ2-5; V: TRBV7-2; size: .; D: TRBD2; length: 15; DNA: TGTGCCAGCAGACCTAGCGGGGACAGACAAGAGACCCAGTACTTC; CDR3: CASRPSGDRQETQYF
J: TRBJ2-2; V: TRBV19; size: once; D: .; length: 13; DNA: TGTGCCAGTAGACTCACGAACACCGGGGAGCTGTTTTTT; CDR3: CASRLTNTGELFF
J: TRBJ2-6; V: TRBV9; size: .; D: .; length: 18; DNA: TGTGCCAGCACCACCGGGAGCGATAGTTACTCTGGGGCCAACGTCCTGACTTTC; CDR3: CASTTGSDSYSGANVLTF
J: TRBJ1-2; V: TRBV5-4; size: .; D: TRBD1; length: 14; DNA: TGTGCCAGCAGCGCAGCGGACAGGGACAATGGCTACACCTTC; CDR3: CASSAADRDNGYTF
J: TRBJ2-1; V: TRBV10-3; size: .; D: .; length: 11; DNA: TGTGCCATCAGTGAGTCGAATGAGCAGTTCTTC; CDR3: CAISESNEQFF
J: TRBJ2-6; V: TRBV13; size: .; D: .; length: 15; DNA: TGTGCCAGCACCTCCACAGGGATCAGGGCCAACGTCCTGACTTTC; CDR3: CASTSTGIRANVLTF